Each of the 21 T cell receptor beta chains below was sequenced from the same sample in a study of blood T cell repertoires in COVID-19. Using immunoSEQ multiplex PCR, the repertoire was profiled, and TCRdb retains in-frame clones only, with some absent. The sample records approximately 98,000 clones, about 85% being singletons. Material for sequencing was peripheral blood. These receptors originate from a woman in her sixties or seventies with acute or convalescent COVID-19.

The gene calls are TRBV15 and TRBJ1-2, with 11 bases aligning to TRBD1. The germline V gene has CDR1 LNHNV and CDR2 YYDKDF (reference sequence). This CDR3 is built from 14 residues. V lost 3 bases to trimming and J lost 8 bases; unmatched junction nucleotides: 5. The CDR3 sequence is CATSRDRGLFGYTF. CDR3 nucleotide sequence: TGTGCCACCAGCAGGGACAGGGGGCTCTTCGGCTACACCTTC.

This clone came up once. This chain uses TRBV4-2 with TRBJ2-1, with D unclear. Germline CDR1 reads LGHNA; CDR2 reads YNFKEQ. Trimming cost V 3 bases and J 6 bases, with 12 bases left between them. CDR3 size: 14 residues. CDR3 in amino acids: CASSQLLFSNEQFF. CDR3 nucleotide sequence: TGTGCCAGCAGCCAGCTCCTCTTTAGCAATGAGCAGTTCTTC.

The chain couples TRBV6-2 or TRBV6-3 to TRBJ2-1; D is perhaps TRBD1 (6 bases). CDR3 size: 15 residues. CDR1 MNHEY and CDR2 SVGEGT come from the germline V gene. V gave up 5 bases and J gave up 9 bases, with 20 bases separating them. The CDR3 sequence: CASSPRDTRAGEQFF. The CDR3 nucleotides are TGTGCCAGCAGTCCCCGGGACACCCGGGCCGGTGAGCAGTTCTTC.

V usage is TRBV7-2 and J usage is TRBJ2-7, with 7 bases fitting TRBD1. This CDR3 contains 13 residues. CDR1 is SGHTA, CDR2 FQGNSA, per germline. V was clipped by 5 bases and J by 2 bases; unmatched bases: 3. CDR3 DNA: TGTGCCAGCAGCCCGGGACAGACCTACGAGCAGTACTTC. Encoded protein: CASSPGQTYEQYF.

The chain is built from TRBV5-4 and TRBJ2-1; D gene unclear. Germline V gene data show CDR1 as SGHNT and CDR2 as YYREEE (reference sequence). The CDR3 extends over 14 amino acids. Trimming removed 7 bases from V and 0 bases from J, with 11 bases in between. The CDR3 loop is CASGYLSSYNEQFF. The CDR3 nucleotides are TGTGCCAGCGGCTATCTCAGCTCCTACAATGAGCAGTTCTTC. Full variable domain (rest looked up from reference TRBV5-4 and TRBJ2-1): ETGVTQSPTHLIKTRGQQVTLRCSSQSGHNTVSWYQQALGQGPQFIFQYYREEENGRGNFPPRFSGLQFPNYSSELNVNALELDDSALYLCASGYLSSYNEQFFGPGTRLTVL.

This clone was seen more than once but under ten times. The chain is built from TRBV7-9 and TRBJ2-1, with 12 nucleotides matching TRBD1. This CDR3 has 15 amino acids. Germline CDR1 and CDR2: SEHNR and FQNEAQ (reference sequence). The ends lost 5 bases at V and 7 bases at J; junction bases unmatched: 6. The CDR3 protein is CASSLGQGARNEQFF. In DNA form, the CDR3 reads TGTGCCAGCAGCCTGGGACAGGGGGCGAGGAATGAGCAGTTCTTC.

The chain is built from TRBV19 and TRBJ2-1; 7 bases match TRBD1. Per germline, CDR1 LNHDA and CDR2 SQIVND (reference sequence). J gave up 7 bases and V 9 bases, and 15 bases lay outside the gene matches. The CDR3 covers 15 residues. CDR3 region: CARHRGPRLTNEQFF. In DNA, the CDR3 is TGTGCCAGACACAGGGGACCTCGACTTACGAATGAGCAGTTCTTC.

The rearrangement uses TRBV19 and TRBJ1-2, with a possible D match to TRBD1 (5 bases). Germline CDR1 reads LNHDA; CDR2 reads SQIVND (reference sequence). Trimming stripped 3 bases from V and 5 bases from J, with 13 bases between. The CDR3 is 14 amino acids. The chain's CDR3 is CASSMSSGGYGYTF. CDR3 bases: TGTGCCAGTAGTATGTCGAGCGGGGGATATGGCTACACCTTC. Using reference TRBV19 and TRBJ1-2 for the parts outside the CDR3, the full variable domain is DGGITQSPKYLFRKEGQNVTLSCEQNLNHDAMYWYRQDPGQGLRLIYYSQIVNDFQKGDIAEGYSVSREKKESFPLTVTSAQKNPTAFYLCASSMSSGGYGYTFGSGTRLTVV.

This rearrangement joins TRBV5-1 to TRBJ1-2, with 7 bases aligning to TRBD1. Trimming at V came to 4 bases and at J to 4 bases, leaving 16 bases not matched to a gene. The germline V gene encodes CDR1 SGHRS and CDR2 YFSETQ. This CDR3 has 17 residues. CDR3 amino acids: CASSRAEGAGSAYGYTF. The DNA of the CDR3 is TGCGCCAGCAGCCGCGCCGAGGGGGCAGGCTCGGCCTATGGCTACACCTTC.

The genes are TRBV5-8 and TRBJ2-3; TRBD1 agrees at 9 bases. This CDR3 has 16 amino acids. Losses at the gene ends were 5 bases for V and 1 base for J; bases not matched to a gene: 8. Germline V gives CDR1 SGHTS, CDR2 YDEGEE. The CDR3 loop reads CASRYRDRVRTDTQYF. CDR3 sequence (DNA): TGTGCCAGCAGGTACCGGGACAGGGTTCGCACAGATACGCAGTATTTT.

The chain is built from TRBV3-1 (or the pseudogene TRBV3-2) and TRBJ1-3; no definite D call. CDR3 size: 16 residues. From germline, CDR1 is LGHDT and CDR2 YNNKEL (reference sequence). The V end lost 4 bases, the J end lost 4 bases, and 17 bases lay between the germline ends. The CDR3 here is CASSLGRRTAGNTIYF. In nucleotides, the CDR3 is TGTGCCAGCAGCCTCGGTCGGAGGACGGCGGGAAACACCATATATTTT.

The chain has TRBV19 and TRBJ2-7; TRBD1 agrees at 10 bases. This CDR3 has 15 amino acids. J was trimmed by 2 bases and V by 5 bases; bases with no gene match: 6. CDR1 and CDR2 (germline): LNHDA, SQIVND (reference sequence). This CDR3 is CASSFLGQGPYEQYF. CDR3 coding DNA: TGTGCCAGTAGTTTTCTGGGACAGGGGCCCTACGAGCAGTACTTC. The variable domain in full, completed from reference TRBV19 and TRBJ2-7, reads DGGITQSPKYLFRKEGQNVTLSCEQNLNHDAMYWYRQDPGQGLRLIYYSQIVNDFQKGDIAEGYSVSREKKESFPLTVTSAQKNPTAFYLCASSFLGQGPYEQYFGPGTRLTVT.

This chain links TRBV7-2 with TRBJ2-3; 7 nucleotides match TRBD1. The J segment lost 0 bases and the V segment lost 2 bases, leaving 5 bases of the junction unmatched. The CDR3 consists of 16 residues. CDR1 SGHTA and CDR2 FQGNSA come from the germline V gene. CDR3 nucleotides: TGTGCCAGCAGCTTACTCGAGGGGGCGAGCACAGATACGCAGTATTTT. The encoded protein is CASSLLEGASTDTQYF.

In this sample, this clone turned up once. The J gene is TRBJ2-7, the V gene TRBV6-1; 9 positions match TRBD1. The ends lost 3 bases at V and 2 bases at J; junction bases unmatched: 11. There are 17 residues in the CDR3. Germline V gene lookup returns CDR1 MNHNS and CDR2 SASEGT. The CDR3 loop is CASSEERAGTGPYEQYF. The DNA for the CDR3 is TGTGCCAGCAGTGAGGAGAGGGCCGGGACAGGGCCCTACGAGCAGTACTTC.

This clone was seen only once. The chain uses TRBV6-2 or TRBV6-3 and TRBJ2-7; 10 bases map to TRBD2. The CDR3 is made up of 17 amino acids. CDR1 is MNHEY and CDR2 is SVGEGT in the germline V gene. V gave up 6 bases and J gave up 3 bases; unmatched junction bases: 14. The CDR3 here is CASSKIRLAGASYEQYF. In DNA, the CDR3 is TGTGCCAGCAGCAAAATTCGGCTAGCGGGAGCCAGCTACGAGCAGTACTTC.

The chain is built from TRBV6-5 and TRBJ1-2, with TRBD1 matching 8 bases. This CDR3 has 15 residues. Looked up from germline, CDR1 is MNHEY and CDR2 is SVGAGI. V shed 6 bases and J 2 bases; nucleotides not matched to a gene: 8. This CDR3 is CASRRGTGKNYGYTF. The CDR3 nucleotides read TGTGCCAGCAGACGAGGGACAGGAAAAAACTATGGCTACACCTTC.

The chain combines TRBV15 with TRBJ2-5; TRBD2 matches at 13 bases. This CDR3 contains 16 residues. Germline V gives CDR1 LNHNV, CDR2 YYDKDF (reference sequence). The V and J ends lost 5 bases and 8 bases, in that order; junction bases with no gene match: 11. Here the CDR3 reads CATSQTSGGYKRTQYF. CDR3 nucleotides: TGTGCCACCAGCCAGACTAGCGGGGGGTACAAGAGAACCCAGTACTTC.

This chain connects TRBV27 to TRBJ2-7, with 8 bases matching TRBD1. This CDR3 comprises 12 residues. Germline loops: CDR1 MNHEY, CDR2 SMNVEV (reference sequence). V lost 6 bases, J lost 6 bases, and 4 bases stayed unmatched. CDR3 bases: TGTGCCAGCAGGACAGGGGTAGGCGAGCAGTACTTC. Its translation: CASRTGVGEQYF.

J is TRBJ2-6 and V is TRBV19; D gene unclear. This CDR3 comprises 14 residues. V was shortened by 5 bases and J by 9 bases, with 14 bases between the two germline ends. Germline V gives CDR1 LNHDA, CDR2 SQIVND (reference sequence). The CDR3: CASSLGISVNVLTF. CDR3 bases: TGTGCCAGTAGTCTCGGTATTTCCGTCAACGTCCTGACTTTC.

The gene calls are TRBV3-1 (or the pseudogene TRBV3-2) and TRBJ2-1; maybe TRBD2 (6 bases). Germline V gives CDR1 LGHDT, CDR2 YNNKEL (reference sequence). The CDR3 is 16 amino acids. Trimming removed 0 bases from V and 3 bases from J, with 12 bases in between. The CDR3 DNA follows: TGTGCCAGCAGCCAAGAATGGGGGGAGCTCTACAATGAGCAGTTCTTC. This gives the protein CASSQEWGELYNEQFF.

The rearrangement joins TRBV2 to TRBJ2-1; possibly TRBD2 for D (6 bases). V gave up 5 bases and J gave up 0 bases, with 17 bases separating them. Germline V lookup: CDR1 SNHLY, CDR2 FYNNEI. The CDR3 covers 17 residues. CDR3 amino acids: CASSLNRLAFSYNEQFF. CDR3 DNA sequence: TGTGCCAGCAGTTTAAACCGCCTAGCGTTCTCCTACAATGAGCAGTTCTTC.